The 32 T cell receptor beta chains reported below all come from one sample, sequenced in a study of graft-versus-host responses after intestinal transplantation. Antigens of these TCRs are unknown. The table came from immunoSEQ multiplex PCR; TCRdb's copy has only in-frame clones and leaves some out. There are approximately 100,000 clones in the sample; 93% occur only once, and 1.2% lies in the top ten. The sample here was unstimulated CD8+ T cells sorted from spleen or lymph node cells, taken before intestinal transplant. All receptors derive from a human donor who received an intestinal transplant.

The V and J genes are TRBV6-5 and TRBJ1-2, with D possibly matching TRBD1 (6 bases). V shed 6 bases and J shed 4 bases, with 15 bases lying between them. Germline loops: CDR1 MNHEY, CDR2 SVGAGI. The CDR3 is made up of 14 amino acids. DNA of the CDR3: TGTGCCAGCAGCATCAGGGGTAACAGCTATGGCTACACCTTC. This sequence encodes CASSIRGNSYGYTF.

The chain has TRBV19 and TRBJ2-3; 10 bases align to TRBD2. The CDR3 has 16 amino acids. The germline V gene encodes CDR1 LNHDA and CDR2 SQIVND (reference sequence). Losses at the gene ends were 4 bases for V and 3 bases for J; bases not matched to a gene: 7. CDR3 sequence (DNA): TGTGCCAGTAGTAACATTCTAGCGGGGGCAACAGATACGCAGTATTTT. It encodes CASSNILAGATDTQYF.

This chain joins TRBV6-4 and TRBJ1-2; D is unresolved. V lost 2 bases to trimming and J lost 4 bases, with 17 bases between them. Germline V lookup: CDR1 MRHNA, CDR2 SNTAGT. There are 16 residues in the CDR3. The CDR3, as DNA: TGTGCCAGCAGTGACACCACAAAGGGAGCGGGCTATGGCTACACCTTC. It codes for CASSDTTKGAGYGYTF.

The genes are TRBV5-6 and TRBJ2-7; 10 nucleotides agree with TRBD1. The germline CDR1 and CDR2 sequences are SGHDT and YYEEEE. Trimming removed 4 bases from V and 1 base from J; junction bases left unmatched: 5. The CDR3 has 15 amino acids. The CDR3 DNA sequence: TGTGCCAGCAGCCTCGGGGGACAGGGGTCCTACGAGCAGTACTTC. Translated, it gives CASSLGGQGSYEQYF.

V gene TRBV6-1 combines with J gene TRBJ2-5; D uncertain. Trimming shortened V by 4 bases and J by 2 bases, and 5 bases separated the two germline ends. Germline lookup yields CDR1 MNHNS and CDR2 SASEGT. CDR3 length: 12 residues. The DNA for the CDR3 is TGTGCCAGCAGTGCCAATCAAGAGACCCAGTACTTC. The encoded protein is CASSANQETQYF.

CDR3 residues: CASSQDAGANVLTF. In DNA form, the CDR3 reads TGTGCCAGCAGCCAAGATGCTGGGGCCAACGTCCTGACTTTC. The rearrangement links TRBV14 to TRBJ2-6; D uncertain. Germline V lookup: CDR1 SGHDN, CDR2 FVKESK. The CDR3 length is 14 residues. The V and J ends lost 0 bases and 2 bases respectively, with 2 bases between them.

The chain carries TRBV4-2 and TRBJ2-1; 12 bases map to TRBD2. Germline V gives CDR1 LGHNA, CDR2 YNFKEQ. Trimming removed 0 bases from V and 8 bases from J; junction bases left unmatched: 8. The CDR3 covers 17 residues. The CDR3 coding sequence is TGTGCCAGCAGCCAAGAATGGCTAGCGGGGGGGCGCTATGAGCAGTTCTTC. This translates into CASSQEWLAGGRYEQFF.

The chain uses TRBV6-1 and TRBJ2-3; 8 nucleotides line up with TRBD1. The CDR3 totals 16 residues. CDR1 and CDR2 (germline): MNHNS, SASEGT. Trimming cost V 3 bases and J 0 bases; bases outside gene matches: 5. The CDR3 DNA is TGTGCCAGCAGTGATCCCAGGGGGCGAAGCACAGATACGCAGTATTTT. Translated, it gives CASSDPRGRSTDTQYF.

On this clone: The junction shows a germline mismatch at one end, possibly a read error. The DNA for the CDR3 is TGTGCCAGCAGTTTAAGCGGGGGGGCGGAGACCCAGTACTTC. Translated, it gives CASSLSGGAETQYF. This chain joins TRBV7-3 and TRBJ2-5, with 10 bases identical to TRBD2. The CDR3 loop spans 14 amino acids. Germline CDR1 is SGHTA and CDR2 is FQGTGA.

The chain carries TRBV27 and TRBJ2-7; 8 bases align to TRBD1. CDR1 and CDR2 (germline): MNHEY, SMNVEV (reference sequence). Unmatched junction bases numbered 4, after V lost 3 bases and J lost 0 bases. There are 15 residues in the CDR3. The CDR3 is CASSFGQGLSYEQYF. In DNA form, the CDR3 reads TGTGCCAGCAGTTTCGGACAGGGCCTCTCCTACGAGCAGTACTTC.

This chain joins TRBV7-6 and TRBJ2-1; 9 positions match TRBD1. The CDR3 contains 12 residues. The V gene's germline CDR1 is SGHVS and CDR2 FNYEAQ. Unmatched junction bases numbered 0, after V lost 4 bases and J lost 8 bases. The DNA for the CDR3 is TGTGCCAGCAGCTGGACAGGGGATGAGCAGTTCTTC. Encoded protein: CASSWTGDEQFF.

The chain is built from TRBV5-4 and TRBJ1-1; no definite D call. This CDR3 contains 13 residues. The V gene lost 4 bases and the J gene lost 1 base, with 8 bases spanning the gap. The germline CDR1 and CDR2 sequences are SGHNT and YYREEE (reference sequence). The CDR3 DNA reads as TGTGCCAGCAGCCCCAGTACGAACACTGAAGCTTTCTTT. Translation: CASSPSTNTEAFF.

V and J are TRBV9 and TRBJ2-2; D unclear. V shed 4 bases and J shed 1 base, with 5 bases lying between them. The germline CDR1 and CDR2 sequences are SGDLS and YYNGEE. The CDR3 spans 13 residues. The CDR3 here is CASSYKNTGELFF. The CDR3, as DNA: TGTGCCAGCAGCTACAAGAACACCGGGGAGCTGTTTTTT. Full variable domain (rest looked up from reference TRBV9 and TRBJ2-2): DSGVTQTPKHLITATGQRVTLRCSPRSGDLSVYWYQQSLDQGLQFLIQYYNGEERAKGNILERFSAQQFPDLHSELNLSSLELGDSALYFCASSYKNTGELFFGEGSRLTVL.

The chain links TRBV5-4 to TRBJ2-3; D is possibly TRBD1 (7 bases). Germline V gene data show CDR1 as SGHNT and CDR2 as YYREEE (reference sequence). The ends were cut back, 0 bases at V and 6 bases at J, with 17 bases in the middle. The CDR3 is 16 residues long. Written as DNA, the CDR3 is TGTGCCAGCAGCTTGGAAGGGGGCGCCCGGGGGGATACGCAGTATTTT. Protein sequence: CASSLEGGARGDTQYF.

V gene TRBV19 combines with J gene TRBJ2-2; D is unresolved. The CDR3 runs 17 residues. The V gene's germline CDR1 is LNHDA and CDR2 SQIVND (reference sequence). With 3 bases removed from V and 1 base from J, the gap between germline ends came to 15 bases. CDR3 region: CASSIVLAPGNTGELFF. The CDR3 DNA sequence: TGTGCCAGTAGTATCGTTTTGGCACCAGGGAACACCGGGGAGCTGTTTTTT.

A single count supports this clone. The CDR3 sequence: CASSQGTGEGGYTF. In DNA, the CDR3 is TGCGCCAGCAGCCAAGGGACAGGGGAAGGTGGCTACACCTTC. This chain links TRBV4-1 with TRBJ1-2; 9 nucleotides agree with TRBD1. The junction had 4 bases not matched to a gene; V was cut back by 1 base and J by 7 bases. Germline values: CDR1 MGHRA, CDR2 YSYEKL. The CDR3 spans 14 residues.

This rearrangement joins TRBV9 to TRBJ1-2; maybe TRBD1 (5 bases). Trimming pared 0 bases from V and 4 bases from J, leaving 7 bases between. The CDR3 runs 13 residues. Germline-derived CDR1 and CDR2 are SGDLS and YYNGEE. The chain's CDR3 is CASSVGGTYGYTF. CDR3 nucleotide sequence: TGTGCCAGCAGCGTAGGAGGGACCTATGGCTACACCTTC.

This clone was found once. The CDR3 sequence is CASSQETGTNTGELFF. As DNA, the CDR3 is TGCGCCAGCAGCCAAGAGACAGGGACGAACACCGGGGAGCTGTTTTTT. V usage is TRBV4-1 and J usage is TRBJ2-2; 7 bases map to TRBD1. The CDR3 has 16 residues. Germline V lookup: CDR1 MGHRA, CDR2 YSYEKL. The junction had 1 base not matched to a gene; V was cut back by 0 bases and J by 0 bases.

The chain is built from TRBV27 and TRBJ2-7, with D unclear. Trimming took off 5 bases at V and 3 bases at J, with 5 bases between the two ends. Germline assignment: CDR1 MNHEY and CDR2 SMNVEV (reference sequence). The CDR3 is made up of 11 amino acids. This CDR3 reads CASSGGYEQYF. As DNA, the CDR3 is TGTGCCAGCAGTGGTGGCTACGAGCAGTACTTC.

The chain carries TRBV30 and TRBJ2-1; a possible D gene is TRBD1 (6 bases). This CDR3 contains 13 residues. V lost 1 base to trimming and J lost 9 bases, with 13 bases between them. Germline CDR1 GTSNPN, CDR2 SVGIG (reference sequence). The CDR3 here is CAWSDPNRVEQFF. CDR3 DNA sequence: TGTGCCTGGAGTGATCCTAACAGGGTTGAGCAGTTCTTC.

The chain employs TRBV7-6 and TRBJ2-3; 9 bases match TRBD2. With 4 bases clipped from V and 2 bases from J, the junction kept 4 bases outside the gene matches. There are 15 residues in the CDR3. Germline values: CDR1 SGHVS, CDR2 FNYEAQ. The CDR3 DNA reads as TGTGCCAGCAGCTCCAAGCGGGGGGCCACAGATACGCAGTATTTT. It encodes CASSSKRGATDTQYF.

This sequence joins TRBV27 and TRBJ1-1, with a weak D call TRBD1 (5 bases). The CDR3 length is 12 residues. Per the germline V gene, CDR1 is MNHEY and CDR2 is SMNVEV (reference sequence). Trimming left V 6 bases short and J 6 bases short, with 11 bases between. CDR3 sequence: CASRGGGPEAFF. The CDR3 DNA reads TGTGCCAGCAGGGGGGGAGGCCCTGAAGCTTTCTTT.

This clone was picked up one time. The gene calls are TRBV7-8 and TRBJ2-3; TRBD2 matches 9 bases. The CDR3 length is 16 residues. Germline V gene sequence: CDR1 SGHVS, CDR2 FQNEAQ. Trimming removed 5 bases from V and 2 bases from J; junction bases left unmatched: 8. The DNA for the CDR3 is TGTGCCAGCAGCCCCCGAGCGGGGGGCCCCACAGATACGCAGTATTTT. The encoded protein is CASSPRAGGPTDTQYF.

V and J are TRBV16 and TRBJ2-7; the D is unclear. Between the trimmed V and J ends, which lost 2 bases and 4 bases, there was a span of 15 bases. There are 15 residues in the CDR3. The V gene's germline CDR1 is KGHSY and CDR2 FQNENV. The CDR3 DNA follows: TGTGCCAGCAGCCAAGGCGAGACTCCGAATTACGAGCAGTACTTC. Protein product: CASSQGETPNYEQYF.

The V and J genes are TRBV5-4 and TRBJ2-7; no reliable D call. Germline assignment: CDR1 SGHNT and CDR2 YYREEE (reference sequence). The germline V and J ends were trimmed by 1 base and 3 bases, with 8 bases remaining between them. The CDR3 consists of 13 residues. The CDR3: CASSLNFDYEQYF. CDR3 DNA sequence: TGTGCCAGCAGCTTGAACTTCGACTACGAGCAGTACTTC.

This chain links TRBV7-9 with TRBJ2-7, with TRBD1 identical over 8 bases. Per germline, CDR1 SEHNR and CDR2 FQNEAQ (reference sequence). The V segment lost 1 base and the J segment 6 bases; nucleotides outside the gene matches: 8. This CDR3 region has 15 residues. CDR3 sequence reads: CASSLESGRGREQYF. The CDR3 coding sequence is TGTGCCAGCAGCTTAGAATCCGGCAGGGGGCGCGAGCAGTACTTC.

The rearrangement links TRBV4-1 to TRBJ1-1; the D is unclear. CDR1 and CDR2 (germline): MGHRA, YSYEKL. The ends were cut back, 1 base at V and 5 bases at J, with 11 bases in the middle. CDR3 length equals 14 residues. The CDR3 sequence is CASSQGLGWTEAFF. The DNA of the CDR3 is TGCGCCAGCAGCCAAGGGTTGGGTTGGACTGAAGCTTTCTTT.

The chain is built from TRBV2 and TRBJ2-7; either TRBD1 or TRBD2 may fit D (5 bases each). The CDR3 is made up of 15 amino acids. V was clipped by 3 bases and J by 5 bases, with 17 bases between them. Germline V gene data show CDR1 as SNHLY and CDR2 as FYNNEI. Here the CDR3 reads CASSEGRIRENEQYF. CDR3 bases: TGTGCCAGCAGTGAGGGGCGGATACGGGAAAACGAGCAGTACTTC.

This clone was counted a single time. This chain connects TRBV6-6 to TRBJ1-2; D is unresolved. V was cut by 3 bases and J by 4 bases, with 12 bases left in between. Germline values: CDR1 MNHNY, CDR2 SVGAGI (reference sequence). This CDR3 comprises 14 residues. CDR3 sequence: CASSYSPPLYGYTF. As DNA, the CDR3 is TGTGCCAGCAGTTATTCCCCCCCCCTCTATGGCTACACCTTC.

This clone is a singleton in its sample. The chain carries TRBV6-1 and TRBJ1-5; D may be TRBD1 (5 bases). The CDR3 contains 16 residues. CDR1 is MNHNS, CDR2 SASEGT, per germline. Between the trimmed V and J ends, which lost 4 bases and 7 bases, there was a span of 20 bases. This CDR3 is CASSGRGDIYYQPQHF. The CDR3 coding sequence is TGTGCCAGCAGTGGAAGAGGGGATATCTATTACCAGCCCCAGCATTTT.

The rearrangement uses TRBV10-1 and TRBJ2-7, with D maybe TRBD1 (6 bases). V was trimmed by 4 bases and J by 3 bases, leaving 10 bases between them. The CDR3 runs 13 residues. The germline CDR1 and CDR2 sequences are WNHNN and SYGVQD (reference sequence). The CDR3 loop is CASSVQGIYEQYF. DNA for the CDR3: TGCGCCAGCAGTGTTCAGGGGATCTACGAGCAGTACTTC.

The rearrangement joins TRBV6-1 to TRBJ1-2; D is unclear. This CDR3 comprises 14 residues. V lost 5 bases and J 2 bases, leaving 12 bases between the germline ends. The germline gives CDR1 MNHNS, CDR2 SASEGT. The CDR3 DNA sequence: TGTGCCAGCAGTTATAGCAATCAAAACTATGGCTACACCTTC. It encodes CASSYSNQNYGYTF.